This T cell receptor beta chain came from a study of monozygotic twins with inflammatory bowel disease. Overall study results and limits: Healthy co-twins showed greater TCRbeta diversity (inverse Simpson) than IBD patients. IBD patients shared fewer clonotypes with other individuals than healthy twins, especially patients with disease activity signs. Discordant twins showed the same repertoire similarity as concordant twins, possibly from limited power.

With eight separate reactions per sample, the authors made cDNA. From the 5' RACE reads, TCRdb lists one entry per CDR3 protein and no DNA. The ten most abundant clones cover 0.95% to 1.5% of a sample with over 120,000 distinct CDR3 sequences. Regarding this clonotype: Its antigen remains unknown.

Sequencing used blood. This TCR was recovered from a human donor with ulcerative colitis or Crohn's disease, or a healthy co-twin of an affected twin (not recorded which).

The CDR3 spells CASSALVVGTGELFF. The V and J genes are TRBV6-1 and TRBJ2-2. In germline, CDR1 is MNHNS, CDR2 SASEGT. The CDR3 has 15 amino acids.